Below, 14 T cell receptor beta chains from the same sample are listed, as sequenced in a study of cytomegalovirus exposure and HLA in healthy donors. The PCR ran on 60 Vbeta and 13 Jbeta primers. Clones were read by immunoSEQ multiplex PCR, and TCRdb kept only the in-frame ones, dropping some. The sample lists about 150,000 clones, 79% occurring once. The material sequenced was PBMCs. These receptors all come from a human donor in good health.

The V call is TRBV5-4, the J call TRBJ2-1, with TRBD1 matching 9 bases. Germline V gene lookup returns CDR1 SGHNT and CDR2 YYREEE (reference sequence). The V and J ends lost 4 bases and 4 bases, in that order; junction bases with no gene match: 6. This CDR3 is built from 15 residues. Written as DNA, the CDR3 is TGTGCCAGCAGCATACCGGGACAGGGATACAATGAGCAGTTCTTC. Amino acid sequence: CASSIPGQGYNEQFF.

In its sample, this clone was seen a few times. The chain couples TRBV27 to TRBJ2-5, with D possibly matching TRBD1 (6 bases). This CDR3 comprises 15 residues. The germline V gene has CDR1 MNHEY and CDR2 SMNVEV (reference sequence). Trimming pared 0 bases from V and 9 bases from J, leaving 17 bases between. CDR3 in DNA: TGTGCCAGCAGTTTATCGATAGGGGGATACGCGGCCCAGTACTTC. Translation gives CASSLSIGGYAAQYF.

The chain links TRBV7-2 to TRBJ2-2; D remains unclear. V was shortened by 5 bases and J by 6 bases, with 10 bases between the two germline ends. The CDR3 is 13 amino acids. The germline CDR1 and CDR2 sequences are SGHTA and FQGNSA. In DNA, the CDR3 is TGTGCCAGCAGCCATAGTGGTGCCGGGGAGCTGTTTTTT. Protein product: CASSHSGAGELFF.

This clone was observed once. This chain's CDR3 is CARGGDSSSGNTIYF. CDR3 nucleotides: TGTGCCAGAGGGGGGGACTCGAGCTCTGGAAACACCATATATTTT. V gene TRBV30 combines with J gene TRBJ1-3; weak D call: TRBD1 (6 bases). The CDR3 spans 15 residues. From germline, CDR1 is GTSNPN and CDR2 SVGIG (reference sequence). Deletions cut 8 bases from V and 0 bases from J, with 17 bases between.

The chain employs TRBV18 and TRBJ1-2; weak D call: TRBD1 (5 bases). The CDR3 is made up of 15 amino acids. Trimming took off 2 bases at V and 4 bases at J, with 14 bases between the two ends. The germline V gene has CDR1 KGHSH and CDR2 LQKENI. The CDR3 DNA is TGTGCCAGCTCACCAGAAGATTCAGGGTTCTATGGCTACACCTTC. Protein: CASSPEDSGFYGYTF.

The rearrangement links TRBV5-5 to TRBJ2-7; possible D gene TRBD1, 5 bases. Trimming shortened V by 5 bases and J by 3 bases, and 9 bases separated the two germline ends. Germline V gives CDR1 SGHKS, CDR2 YYEKEE (reference sequence). The CDR3 has 12 residues. This CDR3 is CASSIGVYEQYF. The CDR3 DNA is TGTGCCAGCAGTATAGGGGTCTACGAGCAGTACTTC.

The chain recombines TRBV19 with TRBJ1-1; TRBD1 aligns across 8 bases. J gave up 4 bases and V 7 bases, and 5 bases lay outside the gene matches. The CDR3 length is 13 residues. CDR1 is LNHDA, CDR2 SQIVND, per germline (reference sequence). CDR3 loop: CASTQGAFTEAFF. CDR3 DNA: TGTGCCAGTACTCAGGGGGCTTTCACTGAAGCTTTCTTT.

The J gene is TRBJ2-7, the V gene TRBV5-1; D possibly corresponds to TRBD2 (5 bases). The CDR3 spans 14 residues. V was cut by 1 base and J by 3 bases, with 11 bases left in between. Germline V CDR1 and CDR2: SGHRS, YFSETQ. The CDR3 DNA is TGCGCCAGCAGCTTGACCGGGAAACACTACGAGCAGTACTTC. Translated, it gives CASSLTGKHYEQYF.

This clone was observed a few times. This rearrangement joins TRBV28 to TRBJ1-4; D may be TRBD1 (5 bases). The CDR3 length is 15 residues. Germline values: CDR1 MDHEN, CDR2 SYDVKM. Trimming removed 4 bases at V and 8 bases at J, with 17 bases between. CDR3: CASSSPGEVGEKLFF. The CDR3 coding sequence is TGTGCCAGCAGTTCCCCGGGGGAAGTGGGGGAAAAACTGTTTTTT.

The chain combines TRBV4-1 with TRBJ2-7, with 7 bases matching TRBD2. There are 13 residues in the CDR3. Looked up from germline, CDR1 is MGHRA and CDR2 is YSYEKL. V shed 1 base and J 6 bases; nucleotides not matched to a gene: 3. The CDR3 DNA reads TGCGCCAGCAGCCAAGTGCCGGGGGGCGAGCAGTACTTC. Its translation: CASSQVPGGEQYF.

This clone was detected only once. The rearrangement uses TRBV28 and TRBJ1-2; 8 bases align to TRBD1. The CDR3 is 13 amino acids. Germline V gene lookup returns CDR1 MDHEN and CDR2 SYDVKM. After removal of 6 bases from V and 4 bases from J, the junction contained 4 bases not matched to a gene. CDR3 region: CASSVTGGYGYTF. The CDR3 nucleotides are TGTGCCAGCAGCGTAACAGGGGGCTATGGCTACACCTTC.

The CDR3 coding sequence is TGTGCCAGCAGCCTACAGGGTCGAATGGCAACTAATGAAAAACTGTTTTTT. Protein: CASSLQGRMATNEKLFF. The chain links TRBV2 to TRBJ1-4; a possible D gene is TRBD1 (6 bases). Germline V CDR1 and CDR2: SNHLY, FYNNEI. The CDR3 is made up of 17 amino acids. Trimming cost V 6 bases and J 0 bases, with 17 bases left between them.

This clone was seen more than once but under ten times. The V call is TRBV5-4, the J call TRBJ2-1; TRBD2 might be the D (7 bases). This CDR3 has 15 residues. The V gene's germline CDR1 is SGHNT and CDR2 YYREEE (reference sequence). V was cut by 4 bases and J by 7 bases, with 18 bases left in between. The CDR3 reads CASSQMGGAGNEQFF. The CDR3 nucleotides are TGTGCCAGCAGCCAAATGGGGGGGGCGGGTAATGAGCAGTTCTTC.

This clone was detected once. The chain has TRBV5-1 and TRBJ2-7; perhaps TRBD2 as D (6 bases). The length of the CDR3 is 13 residues. Between the trimmed V and J ends, which lost 9 bases and 0 bases, there was a span of 13 bases. Germline lookup yields CDR1 SGHRS and CDR2 YFSETQ. DNA for the CDR3: TGCGCCACTCGGGAGCGTCCCTCCTACGAGCAGTACTTC. The encoded protein is CATRERPSYEQYF.